The rows below give T cell receptor beta chains drawn from one sample of a study of cytotoxic CD8 clonotypes in ibrutinib-treated CLL. Libraries were prepared by immunoSEQ multiplex PCR; TCRdb keeps only in-frame clonotypes and omits some of them. The data show over 40,000 clones, less than 85% seen once. The material was PBMCs, obtained after 24 months of ibrutinib treatment. These receptors were obtained from a human donor with chronic lymphocytic leukemia. Both conserved end residues are part of each CDR3.

cdr3_length v_call cdr3_aa
16 TRBV29-1 CSVEGGREITYNEQFF
15 TRBV12-5 CASGLVHGAIETQYF
15 TRBV7-2 CASSLQGAKNEKLFF
12 TRBV4-1 CASSQSQGGYTF
14 TRBV19 CASKPSGIRDTQYF
13 TRBV4-2 CASSPLGTYEQYF
13 TRBV7-3 CASSLPAGVGYTF
17 TRBV12-2 CASRTADGEGDQETQYF
15 TRBV5-4 CASSLENARAHEQFF
16 TRBV6-6 CASSFRDRVYGNTIYF
13 TRBV6-1 CASDGGFGNTIYF
12 TRBV29-1 CSVGLGGDEQFF
12 TRBV23-1 CASGTDEREQYF
13 TRBV2 CASRQGRDQPQHF
15 TRBV2 CASRRTTGGGTEAFF
16 TRBV14 CASSRSGAISYNEQFF
13 TRBV2 CASSSSGANVLTF
13 TRBV7-9 CASSSDRGQGYTF